This TCR beta chain was documented in a study of blood T cell repertoires in COVID-19 (dated by TCRdb to 2019 to 2021). For the study in its entirety: Collaborator samples came from the United States, Italy and Spain and covered acute and convalescent phases of COVID-19. The repertoires were released in a freely available public database meant as a resource for research on the immune response to SARS-CoV-2. Deeply sampled blood TCRbeta repertoires from subjects exposed to, actively infected with, or recovered from COVID-19 were included in the dataset. The material from the prospective study consisted of cDNA or gDNA derived from T cells, B-cell-depleted T cells, or PBMCs. The samples were drawn from two sources: the first 160 participants of the ongoing ImmuneRACE study, and some 1,300 subjects contributed by 6 global collaborators. Where HLA class I and class II types were available, the types were taken from metadata supplied by the sample provider, not from assay-based typing. Nearly every sample came with metadata listing a de-identified subject ID, COVID-19 status, age in years and sex.

The immunoSEQ Assay, a bias-controlled multiplex PCR, was used to amplify TCRbeta CDR3 regions from genomic DNA. The original pipeline was this. Within the assay, amplification of reference gene primers was used to estimate how many nucleated cells each sample contained. To quantify the absolute abundance of each unique TCRbeta CDR3 rearrangement, sequence reads were collapsed and filtered. For each sample, productive Simpson clonality was calculated as the square root of Simpson's diversity index over productive rearrangements. TCRdb holds this immuneACCESS table with in-frame rearrangements only. Some clones are missing; in checked studies, unresolved V genes explain under half, and the rest has no known cause. V, J and clone size reflect that table, while D and trimming were determined from the DNA. Recorded for this sample are some 150,000 clones; over 75% of them occurred a single time. The top ten clonotypes cover over 0.55% of the sample.

V loses 4 bases at its end and J loses 0 bases; junction bases beyond the gene matches: 9. From the cysteine through the phenylalanine, the CDR3 covers 17 amino acids. The entry retains the CDR3 DNA only, 51 bases that are in frame from base 1. According to the germline V gene, CDR1 reads SGHDT and CDR2 reads YYEEEE. One collaborating source in Seattle enrolled patients during active infection and followed them longitudinally through the course of disease. Whole blood was collected in K2EDTA tubes by collaborating institutions according to the institutions' own protocols. For TCRbeta analysis, collaborators shipped samples in one of three forms: frozen whole blood, isolated PBMCs, or DNA extracted from either of those sample types. As concerns this clone: Its antigen specificity is not known. No much larger clone is present one base from it, and per-base qualities are unavailable.

General conclusions and limits of the study: How much clinical and demographic metadata was included differed by source and by participant, and the metadata was provided uncurated.

The rearranged segments are TRBV5-6 and TRBJ2-7; 11 central nucleotides agree with TRBD1. The sample consisted of peripheral blood. The sequence came from a man aged 55 to 70 with COVID-19, enrolled during active disease. CDR3 region: CASSTERTGGSSYEQYF. The DNA is as follows: TGTGCCAGCAGCACCGAGCGGACAGGGGGCTCCTCCTACGAGCAGTACTTC.